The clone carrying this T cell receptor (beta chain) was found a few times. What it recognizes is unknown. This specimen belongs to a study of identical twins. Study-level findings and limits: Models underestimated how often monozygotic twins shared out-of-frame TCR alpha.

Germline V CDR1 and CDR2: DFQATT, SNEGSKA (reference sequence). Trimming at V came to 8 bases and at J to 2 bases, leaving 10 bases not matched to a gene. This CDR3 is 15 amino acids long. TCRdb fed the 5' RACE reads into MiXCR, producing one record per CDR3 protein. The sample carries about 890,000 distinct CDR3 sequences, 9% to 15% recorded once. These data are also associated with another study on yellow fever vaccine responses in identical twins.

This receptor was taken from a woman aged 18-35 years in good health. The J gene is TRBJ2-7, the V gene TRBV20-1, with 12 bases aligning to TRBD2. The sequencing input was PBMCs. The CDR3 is CSWARLAGETYEQYV. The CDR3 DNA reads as TGCAGTTGGGCAAGACTAGCGGGGGAAACCTACGAGCAGTACGTC.